This note documents a single T cell receptor beta chain sequence. At one end the junction does not follow the germline gene, possibly because of a read error. Libraries were prepared by immunoSEQ multiplex PCR; TCRdb keeps only in-frame clonotypes and omits some of them. The sample records about 97,000 clones, 80% to 90% being singletons. The CDR3 is 16 amino acids. Germline lookup yields CDR1 LNHNV and CDR2 YYDKDF (reference sequence). The sample is drawn from a study of blood T cell repertoires in COVID-19. The V gene is TRBV15, the J gene TRBJ1-5; tentative D call: TRBD1 (5 bases). This clonotype originated in a human donor in a cohort sampled during active COVID-19. What was sequenced was peripheral blood. The CDR3 DNA reads as TGTGCCATCAGCAGGGACGGGGGTTATAGCAATCAGCCCCAGCATTTT. As protein: CAISRDGGYSNQPQHF. Together with reference TRBV15 and TRBJ1-5, the CDR3 gives the full variable domain: DAMVIQNPRYQVTQFGKPVTLSCSQTLNHNVMYWYQQKSSQAPKLLFHYYDKDFNNEADTPDNFQSRRPNTSFCFLDIRSPGLGDTAMYLCAISRDGGYSNQPQHFGDGTRLSIL.